This TCR beta chain was identified in a study of control samples from healthy donors and cancer patients. The length of the CDR3 is 13 residues. Between the trimmed V and J ends, which lost 7 bases and 2 bases, there was a span of 11 bases. Germline V gene data show CDR1 as SGHVS and CDR2 as FQNEAQ. The protocol was immunoSEQ multiplex PCR, while the TCRdb copy is restricted to in-frame clones and leaves out a portion. The sample lists under 450,000 clones, 90% seen once, with more than 6% in the top ten. Sequencing input: PBMCs. V is TRBV7-8 and J is TRBJ1-1; D remains ambiguous. The TCR comes from a man in his forties with head and neck cancer. CDR3 sequence: CASTVTRNTEAFF. DNA for the CDR3: TGTGCCAGCACCGTAACCCGCAACACTGAAGCTTTCTTT.